Here is one T cell receptor (beta chain) with its context. Germline CDR1 reads SGHTS; CDR2 reads YDEGEE. V was pared by 2 bases and J by 6 bases, with 8 bases between. The CDR3 runs to 12 residues. The sample originates from a study of blood T cell repertoires in COVID-19. Using immunoSEQ multiplex PCR, the repertoire was profiled, and TCRdb retains in-frame clones only, with some absent. Altogether a few hundred thousand clones are present, roughly 87% being singletons, with the ten largest covering just under 3%. The V and J genes are TRBV5-8 and TRBJ1-1; tentatively, D is TRBD1 (6 bases). This receptor was obtained from a woman aged 25-40 years who had recovered from COVID-19. Sequencing was carried out using PBMCs or T cells enriched from blood (not recorded which). CDR3 nucleotides: TGTGCCAGCAGCTTATGGACAGCTGAAGCTTTCTTT. Its protein product is CASSLWTAEAFF.